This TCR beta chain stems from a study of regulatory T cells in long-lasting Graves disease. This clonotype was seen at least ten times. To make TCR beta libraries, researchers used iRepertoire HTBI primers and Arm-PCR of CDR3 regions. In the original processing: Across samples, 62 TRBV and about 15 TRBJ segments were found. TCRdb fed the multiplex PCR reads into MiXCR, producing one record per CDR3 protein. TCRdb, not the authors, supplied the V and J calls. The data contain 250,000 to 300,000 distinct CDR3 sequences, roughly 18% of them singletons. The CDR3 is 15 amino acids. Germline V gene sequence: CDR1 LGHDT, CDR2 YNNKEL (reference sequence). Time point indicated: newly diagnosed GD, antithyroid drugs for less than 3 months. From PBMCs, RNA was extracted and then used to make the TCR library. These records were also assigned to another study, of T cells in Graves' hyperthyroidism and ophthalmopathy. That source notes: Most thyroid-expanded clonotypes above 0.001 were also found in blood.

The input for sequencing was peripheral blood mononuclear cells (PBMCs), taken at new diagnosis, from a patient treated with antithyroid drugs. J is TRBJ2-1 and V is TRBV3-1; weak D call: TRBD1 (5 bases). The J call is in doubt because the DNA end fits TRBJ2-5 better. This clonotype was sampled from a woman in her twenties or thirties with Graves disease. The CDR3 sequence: CASSQRGRWIETQYF. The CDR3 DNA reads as TGTGCCAGCAGCCAAAGGGGCCGGTGGATAGAGACCCAGTACTTC.